This T cell receptor (beta chain) derives from a study of shared clonotypes between healthy human individuals. The study, taken as a whole, reports: Non-shared clonotypes had lower generation probabilities than those shared by all four donors.

In the original analysis: ImmunoSEQ gave junction-only sequences without quality scores, so filtering differed. Only in-frame clones appear in the TCRdb table, and some are missing; sequencing was by immunoSEQ multiplex PCR. V and J calls and clone size are those listed in that table; D and trimming were worked out from the DNA. The sample carries more than 2,000,000 clones, more than 85% recorded once. For this clone: Its cognate antigen is unknown.

Germline lookup yields CDR1 SGHNT and CDR2 YYREEE (reference sequence). V was clipped by 2 bases and J by 0 bases, with 8 bases between them. There are 14 residues in the CDR3. Specimen: naive CD4+ T cells from PBMCs. Documented subset: CD45RA+ positively selected. The chain recombines TRBV5-4 with TRBJ1-1, with D perhaps matching TRBD1 (5 bases). The receptor's source is a man younger than 35 in good health. Some clones in this sample may be carry-over from other donors' samples. CDR3 DNA sequence: TGTGCCAGCAGCTTAGGGGCAGTGAACACTGAAGCTTTCTTT. Its protein is CASSLGAVNTEAFF.